The T cell receptor (beta chain) described here comes from a study of long-term antiretroviral therapy in people with HIV. For the study at large: A decade or so separates the oldest specimens from the later 2015 immediate-ART recommendation.

Study observations and caveats: In HIV, the repertoires covered a tighter span of CDR3 lengths than in controls.

Cryopreserved PBMC samples of about 0.95-10 million cells were used for DNA extraction. With survey level as its setting, the immunoSEQ assay was v3.0. The table came from immunoSEQ multiplex PCR; TCRdb's copy has only in-frame clones and leaves some out. The table shows roughly 12,000 clones, with approximately 80% occurring only once. Details on this clone: As yet, its antigen is unknown.

Germline V gene lookup returns CDR1 LNHDA and CDR2 SQIVND (reference sequence). This CDR3 has 14 amino acids. The V and J ends lost 6 bases and 3 bases, in that order; junction bases with no gene match: 6. V gene TRBV19 combines with J gene TRBJ1-2; 8 bases fit TRBD1. The sample here was unsorted PBMCs, taken 1.2 years after starting antiretroviral therapy. This receptor was identified in a man aged 35 to 55 with HIV. CDR3 protein: CASSLMTGDYGYTF. The CDR3 DNA is TGTGCCAGTAGCCTGATGACAGGGGACTATGGCTACACCTTC. Using reference TRBV19 and TRBJ1-2 for the parts outside the CDR3, the full variable domain is DGGITQSPKYLFRKEGQNVTLSCEQNLNHDAMYWYRQDPGQGLRLIYYSQIVNDFQKGDIAEGYSVSREKKESFPLTVTSAQKNPTAFYLCASSLMTGDYGYTFGSGTRLTVV.